The clone carrying this T cell receptor (beta chain) was counted a few times. The antigen is not known. The record originates from a study of T cells in Graves' hyperthyroidism and ophthalmopathy. Study outcomes and limitations: Most thyroid clonotypes that were expanded above 0.001 also turned up in blood. Patients with ophthalmopathy were separated from those with stable hyperthyroidism by a 13 V-J model.

Amplification of TCR beta CDR3 regions was performed using RNA transcripts as template. In the first-round RT-PCR of the TCR CDR3, the HTBI primer set was used. One entry per CDR3 protein results from TCRdb running MiXCR on the multiplex PCR reads. Among a few hundred thousand distinct CDR3 sequences listed, approximately 15% were seen once. When hyperthyroidism was first diagnosed, the blood sample was taken, preceding any ophthalmopathy symptoms. Cells are PBMCs isolated from 10 ml of fresh blood. The V end lost 5 bases, the J end lost 7 bases, and 7 bases lay between the germline ends. CDR1 and CDR2 (germline): SNHLY, FYNNEI. This CDR3 spans 11 amino acids.

The J gene is TRBJ2-3, the V gene TRBV2; D uncertain. The sequencing input was blood. The TCR was taken from a woman aged 18-35 years with Graves' hyperthyroidism that later progressed to Graves' ophthalmopathy. The CDR3 loop is CASSPMNTQYF. Here the CDR3 DNA reads TGTGCCAGCAGTCCAATGAATACGCAGTATTTT.